This entry lists 23 T cell receptor beta chains sequenced from one sample in a study of siplizumab effects on memory and regulatory T cells (dated by TCRdb to about 2019). The library was built by means of the immunoSEQ multiplex PCR assay. Entries here come from immuneACCESS through TCRdb and include only in-frame sequences with V and J called. Some clones fail to appear in such tables; in the studies checked, an unresolved V gene covers under half of the shortfall, and the cause of the remainder is unknown. Counted in this sample were about 100,000 clones; 91% of them appeared once. Roughly 2.7% of the sample goes to the ten largest clones. Specimen: CD4+ T cells sorted from blood. All receptors come from a human donor in good health. Some clones in this sample may be carry-over from other donors' samples.

The genes are TRBV30 and TRBJ1-1; no reliable D call. This CDR3 spans 13 amino acids. The ends were cut back, 2 bases at V and 1 base at J, with 8 bases in the middle. Germline values: CDR1 GTSNPN, CDR2 SVGIG (reference sequence). In DNA, the CDR3 is TGTGCCTGGAGTCTTACTCCGAACACTGAAGCTTTCTTT. Its protein product is CAWSLTPNTEAFF.

The chain is built from TRBV6-1 and TRBJ2-1, with TRBD2 as a possible D gene (6 bases). Trimming took 7 bases from V and 10 from J, leaving 14 bases between them. CDR1 is MNHNS, CDR2 SASEGT, per germline. The CDR3 is made up of 12 amino acids. The CDR3 loop is CASTTAGLEQFF. Written as DNA, the CDR3 is TGTGCCAGCACCACCGCGGGACTGGAGCAGTTCTTC.

The chain is built from TRBV21-1 and TRBJ2-1; TRBD2 was called by the table and not checked on the DNA. TRBV21-1 is a pseudogene. CDR3 length: 13 residues. The DNA for the CDR3 is TGTGCCAGCCTTCCTAGCTCTGACAATGAGCAGTTCTTC. Its translation is CASLPSSDNEQFF.

In this sample, this clone turned up a few times. The V gene is TRBV29-1, the J gene TRBJ2-7; 8 bases fit TRBD2. CDR1 SQVTM and CDR2 ANQGSEA come from the germline V gene. This CDR3 region has 13 residues. The V gene end was trimmed by 3 bases and the J gene end by 4 bases; junction bases not matched to a gene: 5. CDR3 loop: CSVDGAGVYEQYF. Written as DNA, the CDR3 is TGCAGCGTTGATGGAGCGGGAGTTTACGAGCAGTACTTC.

In DNA, the CDR3 is TGTGCCAGCAGTACCGGGACAATTCCCGGGGAGCTGTTTTTT. Protein product: CASSTGTIPGELFF. The chain employs TRBV9 and TRBJ2-2; a possible D gene is TRBD1 (6 bases). The CDR3 has 14 amino acids. Per germline, CDR1 SGDLS and CDR2 YYNGEE. Trimming shortened V by 5 bases and J by 6 bases, and 14 bases separated the two germline ends. The variable domain in full, completed from reference TRBV9 and TRBJ2-2, reads DSGVTQTPKHLITATGQRVTLRCSPRSGDLSVYWYQQSLDQGLQFLIQYYNGEERAKGNILERFSAQQFPDLHSELNLSSLELGDSALYFCASSTGTIPGELFFGEGSRLTVL.

This chain connects TRBV7-9 to TRBJ2-3; maybe TRBD2 (7 bases). CDR1 is SEHNR, CDR2 FQNEAQ, per germline (reference sequence). The CDR3 sequence is 15 residues long. V lost 2 bases to trimming and J lost 5 bases, with 14 bases between them. The CDR3 DNA reads as TGTGCCAGCAGCTTAATTGGGGGGGCGCAAGATACGCAGTATTTT. Translated, it gives CASSLIGGAQDTQYF.

The CDR3 bases are TGTGCCAGCCGACTTTCCCGGGTAACGGATACGCAGTATTTT. Residues: CASRLSRVTDTQYF. V is TRBV7-2 and J is TRBJ2-3, with D unclear. This CDR3 has 14 residues. The germline V and J ends were trimmed by 8 bases and 6 bases, with 18 bases remaining between them. Germline CDR1 is SGHTA and CDR2 is FQGNSA.

The chain has TRBV29-1 and TRBJ1-5, with D hard to call. Germline CDR1 is SQVTM and CDR2 is ANQGSEA. The CDR3 is 13 amino acids. Trimming cost V 4 bases and J 3 bases, with 10 bases left between them. CDR3 sequence (DNA): TGCAGCGTTGTCCCCTGGCCCAATCAGCCCCAGCATTTT. It codes for CSVVPWPNQPQHF.

J is TRBJ2-5 and V is TRBV9; 8 positions agree with TRBD1. V dropped 3 bases and J dropped 6; count of bases not matched to a gene: 4. Germline loops: CDR1 SGDLS, CDR2 YYNGEE. The CDR3 contains 13 residues. CDR3 sequence: CASSEGQGKTQYF. The CDR3 nucleotides are TGTGCCAGCAGCGAAGGACAGGGAAAGACCCAGTACTTC.

The chain has TRBV5-1 and TRBJ2-1, with 9 bases identical to TRBD2. The junction had 7 bases not matched to a gene; V was cut back by 1 base and J by 5 bases. CDR1 is SGHRS and CDR2 is YFSETQ in the germline V gene. The CDR3 spans 16 residues. The DNA for the CDR3 is TGCGCCAGCAGCTTGCTTCTAGCGGGAATCGACAATGAGCAGTTCTTC. This codes for CASSLLLAGIDNEQFF.

The chain uses TRBV28 and TRBJ1-2; 9 bases align to TRBD1. CDR3 length: 13 amino acids. Germline V gene data show CDR1 as MDHEN and CDR2 as SYDVKM. The V gene end was trimmed by 5 bases and the J gene end by 8 bases; junction bases not matched to a gene: 6. In DNA form, the CDR3 reads TGTGCCAGCAGTCAACAGGGGGCACGGGGCTACACCTTC. Residues: CASSQQGARGYTF.

V gene TRBV6-5 combines with J gene TRBJ1-1; no clear D. Germline V gene lookup returns CDR1 MNHEY and CDR2 SVGAGI. V dropped 6 bases and J dropped 1 base, with 9 bases sitting between them. The CDR3 is made up of 13 amino acids. The CDR3 DNA follows: TGTGCCAGCAGGCTGGACGGGAACACTGAAGCTTTCTTT. Translating it yields CASRLDGNTEAFF.

The chain recombines TRBV28 with TRBJ2-3; D possibly corresponds to TRBD2 (6 bases). Germline loops: CDR1 MDHEN, CDR2 SYDVKM. CDR3 length: 16 amino acids. V was pared by 4 bases and J by 2 bases, with 16 bases between. The CDR3: CASSSMTRVLTDTQYF. The CDR3 region has the DNA TGTGCCAGCAGTTCGATGACTAGAGTCCTCACAGATACGCAGTATTTT. The variable domain in full, with the rest retrieved from reference TRBV28 and TRBJ2-3, is DVKVTQSSRYLVKRTGEKVFLECVQDMDHENMFWYRQDPGLGLRLIYFSYDVKMKEKGDIPEGYSVSREKKERFSLILESASTNQTSMYLCASSSMTRVLTDTQYFGPGTRLTVL.

This rearrangement joins TRBV19 to TRBJ2-1, with 10 positions matching TRBD2. Germline values: CDR1 LNHDA, CDR2 SQIVND (reference sequence). The CDR3 runs to 14 residues. J lost 5 bases, V lost 6 bases, and 4 bases had no gene match. The CDR3 loop reads CASSLLAGDNEQFF. The CDR3 DNA sequence: TGTGCCAGTAGCCTTCTAGCGGGAGACAATGAGCAGTTCTTC.

The genes are TRBV4-2 and TRBJ2-4; TRBD2 aligns across 16 bases. The V and J ends lost 5 bases and 9 bases, in that order; junction bases with no gene match: 16. The germline V gene has CDR1 LGHNA and CDR2 YNFKEQ. There are 19 residues in the CDR3. Written as DNA, the CDR3 is TGTGCCAGCAGCACCAAGGCCGGGACTAGCGGGAGGGCCTTCCCCATTCAGTACTTC. Translated, it gives CASSTKAGTSGRAFPIQYF.

Only one count was recorded for this clone. The gene calls are TRBV4-2 and TRBJ2-7, with a possible D match to TRBD1 (5 bases). This CDR3 contains 14 residues. The V end was cut by 4 bases, the J end by 13 bases, with 23 bases between. Germline-derived CDR1 and CDR2 are LGHNA and YNFKEQ. CDR3 in DNA: TGTGCCAGCAGCCCCCCTGGGTTAGATCAGGGCCAATACTTC. It specifies CASSPPGLDQGQYF.

The rearrangement joins TRBV2 to TRBJ1-1; D is unresolved. The CDR3 runs 12 residues. The germline gives CDR1 SNHLY, CDR2 FYNNEI. V lost 4 bases and J 1 base, leaving 4 bases between the germline ends. CDR3 in DNA: TGTGCCAGCAGTGTTAGGAACACTGAAGCTTTCTTT. It codes for CASSVRNTEAFF.

The chain recombines TRBV7-9 with TRBJ2-5; 12 bases are shared with TRBD2. CDR1 and CDR2 (germline): SEHNR, FQNEAQ (reference sequence). The V segment lost 7 bases and the J segment 5 bases; nucleotides outside the gene matches: 20. This CDR3 is 19 amino acids long. Here the CDR3 reads CASIETLAGGYPTAETQYF. CDR3 nucleotide sequence: TGTGCCAGCATCGAAACCCTAGCGGGAGGGTATCCAACAGCGGAGACCCAGTACTTC.

As DNA, the CDR3 is TGTGCCAGCAGTGAATGGATCACCGGGGAGCTGTTTTTT. It translates to CASSEWITGELFF. The chain combines TRBV6-1 with TRBJ2-2, with D hard to call. Germline V gives CDR1 MNHNS, CDR2 SASEGT. CDR3 size: 13 residues. V was pared by 2 bases and J by 4 bases, with 5 bases between.

This chain links TRBV28 with TRBJ2-5; 10 bases match TRBD1. V trimming: 8 bases; J trimming: 5 bases; junction bases outside the gene matches: 14. The germline gives CDR1 MDHEN, CDR2 SYDVKM. The CDR3 loop spans 16 amino acids. The CDR3 loop is CASGDRGRSGLETQYF. In nucleotides, the CDR3 is TGTGCCAGCGGAGACAGGGGGCGCAGTGGTTTGGAGACCCAGTACTTC.

In DNA, the CDR3 is TGTGCCAGCAGTCCCAATTTAGCGGGAGGGTGGTCCTACGAGCAGTACTTC. It encodes CASSPNLAGGWSYEQYF. The V call is TRBV27, the J call TRBJ2-5, with 11 bases aligning to TRBD2. The J call is uncertain, as TRBJ2-7 better fits the DNA end. The germline V gene encodes CDR1 MNHEY and CDR2 SMNVEV (reference sequence). The CDR3 loop spans 17 amino acids.

The chain employs TRBV10-2 and TRBJ2-7, with 12 nucleotides matching TRBD2. Germline V lookup: CDR1 WSHSY, CDR2 SAAADI. The trim removed 7 bases at V and 4 bases at J, leaving 5 bases unmatched. CDR3 length: 14 amino acids. The CDR3 sequence is CASIPGLAGYEQYF. Written as DNA, the CDR3 is TGCGCCAGCATTCCCGGACTAGCGGGGTACGAGCAGTACTTC.

This chain connects TRBV19 to TRBJ2-6; D may be TRBD1 (5 bases). This CDR3 has 17 residues. Germline assignment: CDR1 LNHDA and CDR2 SQIVND (reference sequence). Trimming pared 7 bases from V and 1 base from J, leaving 17 bases between. The CDR3 protein is CASTSSGQPSGANVLTF. The CDR3 DNA reads as TGTGCCAGTACCTCGTCCGGACAACCGTCTGGGGCCAACGTCCTGACTTTC.